This TCR beta chain emerged from a study of T cell changes during pregnancy in multiple sclerosis. Method: immunoSEQ multiplex PCR; TCRdb's copy keeps in-frame clones and lacks some. The table lists some 40,000 clones, about 90% of them singletons, with 0.7% to 1% in the top ten. Germline V gene lookup returns CDR1 SGHNT and CDR2 YYREEE (reference sequence). Trimming at V came to 4 bases and at J to 6 bases, leaving 5 bases not matched to a gene. The CDR3 loop spans 15 amino acids. The TCR sequence derives from a female donor with multiple sclerosis, enrolled in a pregnancy study. The chain recombines TRBV5-4 with TRBJ2-1; 12 bases are shared with TRBD2. Specimen: CD4+ T cells from peripheral blood mononuclear cells, collected in the third trimester of pregnancy. CDR3: CASSAGTSGSNEQFF. The CDR3 nucleotides read TGTGCCAGCAGCGCCGGGACTAGCGGGTCCAATGAGCAGTTCTTC.